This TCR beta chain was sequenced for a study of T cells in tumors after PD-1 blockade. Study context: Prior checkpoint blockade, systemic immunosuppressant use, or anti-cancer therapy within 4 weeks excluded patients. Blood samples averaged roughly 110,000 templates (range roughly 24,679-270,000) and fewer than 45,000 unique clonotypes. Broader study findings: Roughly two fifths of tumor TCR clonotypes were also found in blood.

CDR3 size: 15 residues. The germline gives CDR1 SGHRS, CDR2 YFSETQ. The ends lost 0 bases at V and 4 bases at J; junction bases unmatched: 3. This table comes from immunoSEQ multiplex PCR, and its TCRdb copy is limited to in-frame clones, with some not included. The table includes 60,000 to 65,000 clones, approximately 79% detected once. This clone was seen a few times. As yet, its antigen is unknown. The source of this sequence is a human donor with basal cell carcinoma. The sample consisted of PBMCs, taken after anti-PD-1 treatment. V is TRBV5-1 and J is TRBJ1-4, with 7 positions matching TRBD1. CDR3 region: CASSLADRINEKLFF. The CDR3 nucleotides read TGCGCCAGCAGCTTGGCGGACAGGATTAATGAAAAACTGTTTTTT.